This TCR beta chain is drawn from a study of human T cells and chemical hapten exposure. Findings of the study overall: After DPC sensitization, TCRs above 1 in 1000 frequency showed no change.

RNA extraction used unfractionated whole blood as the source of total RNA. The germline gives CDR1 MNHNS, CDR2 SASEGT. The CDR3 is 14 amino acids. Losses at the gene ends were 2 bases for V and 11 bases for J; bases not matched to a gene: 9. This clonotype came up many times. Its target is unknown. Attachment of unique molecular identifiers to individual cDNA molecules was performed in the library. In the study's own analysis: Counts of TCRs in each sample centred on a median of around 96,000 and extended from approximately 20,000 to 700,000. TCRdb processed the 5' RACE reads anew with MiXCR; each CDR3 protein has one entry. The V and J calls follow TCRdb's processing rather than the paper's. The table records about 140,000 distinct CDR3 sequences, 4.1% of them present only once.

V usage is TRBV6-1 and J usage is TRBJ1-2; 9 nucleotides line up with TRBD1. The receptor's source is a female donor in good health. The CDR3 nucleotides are TGTGCCAGCAGTGAACGGAACAGGGGGCTGGAATACACCTTC. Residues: CASSERNRGLEYTF.